What follows are 3 T cell receptor beta chains derived from one specimen sequenced in a study of neurological immune-mediated disorders. MiXCR was run by TCRdb on the 5' RACE reads, yielding one entry per CDR3 protein. The sample has some 87,000 distinct CDR3 sequences, 13% seen once. The sample's time point: longitudinal time-point 2. The sample comprised PBMCs. Receptor source: a female donor with HTLV-1-associated myelopathy (HAM/TSP).

This clonotype was observed many times. The rearrangement joins TRBV5-1 to TRBJ2-5; weak D call: TRBD2 (5 bases). Between the trimmed V and J ends, which lost 4 bases and 4 bases, there was a span of 11 bases. The CDR3 covers 13 residues. The germline CDR1 and CDR2 sequences are SGHRS and YFSETQ. The CDR3 protein is CASSTGLGETQYF. The DNA for the CDR3 is TGCGCCAGCAGCACGGGATTGGGAGAGACCCAGTACTTC. Full variable domain (remainder filled in from reference TRBV5-1 and TRBJ2-5): KAGVTQTPRYLIKTRGQQVTLSCSPISGHRSVSWYQQTPGQGLQFLFEYFSETQRNKGNFPGRFSGRQFSNSRSEMNVSTLELGDSALYLCASSTGLGETQYFGPGTRLLVL.

This clonotype was observed many times. This rearrangement joins TRBV5-1 to TRBJ2-3, with 7 bases lining up with TRBD1. Trimming took 7 bases from V and 11 from J; bases not matched to a gene: 13. This CDR3 comprises 13 residues. Germline CDR1 SGHRS, CDR2 YFSETQ. The CDR3 protein is CASGQAQTNLQYF. The CDR3 DNA reads as TGCGCCAGCGGACAGGCCCAGACTAATCTGCAGTATTTT.

This clonotype was counted many times. The chain recombines TRBV4-2 with TRBJ2-7, with D possibly called TRBD1 or TRBD2 (6 bases each). This CDR3 region has 15 residues. Germline lookup yields CDR1 LGHNA and CDR2 YNFKEQ. Trimming left V 9 bases short and J 5 bases short, with 23 bases between. The chain's CDR3 is CASQKRAGDGDEQYF. The CDR3 DNA is TGTGCCAGTCAAAAGCGGGCAGGGGATGGCGACGAGCAGTACTTC.